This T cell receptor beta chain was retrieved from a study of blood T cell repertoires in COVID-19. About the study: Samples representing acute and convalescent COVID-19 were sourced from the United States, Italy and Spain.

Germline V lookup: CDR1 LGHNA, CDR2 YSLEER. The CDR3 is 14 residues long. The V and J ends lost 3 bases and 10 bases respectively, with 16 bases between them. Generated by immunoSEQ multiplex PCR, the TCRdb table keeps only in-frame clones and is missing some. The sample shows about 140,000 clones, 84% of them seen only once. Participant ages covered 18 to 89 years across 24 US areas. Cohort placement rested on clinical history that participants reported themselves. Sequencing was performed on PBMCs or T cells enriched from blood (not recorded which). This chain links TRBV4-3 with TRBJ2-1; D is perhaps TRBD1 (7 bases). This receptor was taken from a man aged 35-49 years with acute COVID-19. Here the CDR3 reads CASSHPGRGDEQFF. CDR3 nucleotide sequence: TGCGCCAGCAGCCACCCAGGCAGGGGGGACGAGCAGTTCTTC.